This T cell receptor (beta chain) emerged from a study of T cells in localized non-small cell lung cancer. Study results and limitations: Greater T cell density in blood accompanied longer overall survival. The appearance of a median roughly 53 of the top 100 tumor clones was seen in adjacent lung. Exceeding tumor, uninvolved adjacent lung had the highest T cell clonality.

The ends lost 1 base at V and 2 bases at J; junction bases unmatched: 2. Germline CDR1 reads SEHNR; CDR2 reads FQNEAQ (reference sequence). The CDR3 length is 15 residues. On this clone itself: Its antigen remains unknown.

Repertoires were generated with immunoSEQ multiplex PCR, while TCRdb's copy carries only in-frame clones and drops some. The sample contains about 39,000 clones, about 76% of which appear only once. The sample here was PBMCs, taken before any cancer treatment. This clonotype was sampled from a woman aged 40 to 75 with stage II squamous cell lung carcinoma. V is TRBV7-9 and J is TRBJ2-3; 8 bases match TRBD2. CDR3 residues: CASSLGAGDTDTQYF. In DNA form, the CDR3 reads TGTGCCAGCAGCTTAGGAGCGGGGGACACAGATACGCAGTATTTT.